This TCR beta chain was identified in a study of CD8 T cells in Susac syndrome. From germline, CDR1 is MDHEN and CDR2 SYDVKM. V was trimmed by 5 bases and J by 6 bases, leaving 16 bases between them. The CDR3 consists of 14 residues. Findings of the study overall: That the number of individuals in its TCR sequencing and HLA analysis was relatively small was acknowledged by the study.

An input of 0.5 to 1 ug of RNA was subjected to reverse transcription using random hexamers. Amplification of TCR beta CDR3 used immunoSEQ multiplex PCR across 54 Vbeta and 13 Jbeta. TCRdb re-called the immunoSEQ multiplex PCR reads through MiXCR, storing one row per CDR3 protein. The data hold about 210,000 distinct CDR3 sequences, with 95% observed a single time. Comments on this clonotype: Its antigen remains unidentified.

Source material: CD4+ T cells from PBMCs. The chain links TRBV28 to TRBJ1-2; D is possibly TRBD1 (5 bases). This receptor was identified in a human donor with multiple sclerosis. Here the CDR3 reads CASSPSDPGHGYTF. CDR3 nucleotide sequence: TGTGCCAGCAGTCCCTCCGATCCGGGGCATGGCTACACCTTC.